Below, 3 T cell receptor beta chains from the same sample are listed, as sequenced in a study of blood T cell repertoires in COVID-19. Measured with immunoSEQ multiplex PCR; TCRdb has only the in-frame clones, and not every one. The table has around 250,000 clones, roughly 84% seen once. The material sequenced was peripheral blood. Receptor source: a man aged 45-65 years with active or convalescent COVID-19.

This clone was observed a single time. This chain links TRBV6-6 with TRBJ2-2; D remains unclear. Per germline, CDR1 MNHNY and CDR2 SVGAGI (reference sequence). Trimming took 6 bases from V and 0 from J, leaving 11 bases between them. The CDR3 totals 15 residues. The CDR3 DNA sequence: TGTGCCAGCAGGCTAGGAAATGCGAACACCGGGGAGCTGTTTTTT. Amino acids: CASRLGNANTGELFF.

The V call is TRBV30, the J call TRBJ2-1; possible D gene TRBD1, 6 bases. Trimming left V 3 bases short and J 1 base short, with 13 bases between. This CDR3 is built from 15 residues. CDR1 is GTSNPN and CDR2 is SVGIG in the germline V gene (reference sequence). Here the CDR3 DNA reads TGTGCCTGGAGCCCAGGGGACGGTTCCTACAATGAGCAGTTCTTC. This encodes CAWSPGDGSYNEQFF.

The CDR3 DNA reads TGTGCCAGCAGCCCGGGACAGTGGGAGACCCAGTACTTC. This encodes CASSPGQWETQYF. The V and J genes are TRBV11-2 and TRBJ2-5; 7 bases are shared with TRBD1. Germline values: CDR1 SGHAT, CDR2 FQNNGV. This CDR3 contains 13 residues. J lost 5 bases, V lost 5 bases, and 5 bases had no gene match.